This TCR beta chain comes out of a study of lymphopenia after photon versus proton radiotherapy. Trimming took 5 bases from V and 5 from J, leaving 9 bases between them. Looked up from germline, CDR1 is ENHRY and CDR2 is SYGVKD. This CDR3 region has 12 residues. Repertoires were generated with immunoSEQ multiplex PCR, while TCRdb's copy carries only in-frame clones and drops some. The sample carries under 30,000 clones, 87% recorded once. Study conclusions and caveats: Better survival with proton therapy was suggested as possible, not demonstrated. A bigger post-nadir fall in TCR diversity correlated inversely with survival time in deceased patients. Post-nadir diversity loss with photons came from oligoclonal expansion, particularly CD8+ Temra cells. Under photons, naive T cells and diversity fell while effector/memory populations rose.

As for this clone: Its antigen is undetermined.

The sample here was peripheral blood, taken from a patient treated with proton-based radiotherapy. The receptor's source is a woman in her sixties with cholangiocarcinoma. Some clones in this sample may be carry-over from other donors' samples. This chain connects TRBV10-3 to TRBJ1-1, with no clear D. CDR3 in DNA: TGTGCCATCAGTCCCTCGGGGACTGAAGCTTTCTTT. Protein: CAISPSGTEAFF.